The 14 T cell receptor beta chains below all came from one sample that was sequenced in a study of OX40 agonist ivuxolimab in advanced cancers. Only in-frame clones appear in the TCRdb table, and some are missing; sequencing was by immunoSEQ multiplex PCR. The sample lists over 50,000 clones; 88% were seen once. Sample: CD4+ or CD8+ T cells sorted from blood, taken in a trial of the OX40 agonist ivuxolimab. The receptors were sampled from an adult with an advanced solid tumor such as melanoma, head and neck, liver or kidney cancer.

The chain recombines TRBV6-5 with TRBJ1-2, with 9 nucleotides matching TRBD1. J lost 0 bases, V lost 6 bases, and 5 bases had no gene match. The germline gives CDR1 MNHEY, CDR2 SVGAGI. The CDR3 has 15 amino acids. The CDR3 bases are TGTGCCAGCAGGGCGGACAGGGGACCTAACTATGGCTACACCTTC. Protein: CASRADRGPNYGYTF.

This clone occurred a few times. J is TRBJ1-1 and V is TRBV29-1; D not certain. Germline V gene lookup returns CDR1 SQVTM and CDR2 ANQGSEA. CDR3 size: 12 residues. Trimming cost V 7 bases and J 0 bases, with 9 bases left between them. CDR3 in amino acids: CSGTGMNTEAFF. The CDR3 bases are TGCAGCGGTACGGGCATGAACACTGAAGCTTTCTTT.

Here the CDR3 DNA reads TGTGCCAGCAGTCCAAGCCCCTTTTTTGGTCGTAACGGGACAGGGCTTGGCTACACCTTC. This codes for CASSPSPFFGRNGTGLGYTF. The V gene is TRBV28, the J gene TRBJ1-2, with 9 positions matching TRBD1. This CDR3 is 20 amino acids long. Germline lookup yields CDR1 MDHEN and CDR2 SYDVKM. V dropped 5 bases and J dropped 7; count of bases not matched to a gene: 26.

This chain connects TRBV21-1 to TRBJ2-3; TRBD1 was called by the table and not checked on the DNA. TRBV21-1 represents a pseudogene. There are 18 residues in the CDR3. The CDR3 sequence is CASSKISRDRDGTDTQYF. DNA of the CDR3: TGTGCCAGCAGCAAAATCAGTAGGGACAGGGACGGCACAGATACGCAGTATTTT.

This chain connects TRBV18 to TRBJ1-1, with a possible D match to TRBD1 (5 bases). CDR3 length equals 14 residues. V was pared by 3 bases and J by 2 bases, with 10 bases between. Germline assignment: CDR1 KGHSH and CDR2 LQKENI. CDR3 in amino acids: CASSPGGGNTEAFF. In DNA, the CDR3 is TGTGCCAGCTCACCGGGGGGAGGCAACACTGAAGCTTTCTTT.

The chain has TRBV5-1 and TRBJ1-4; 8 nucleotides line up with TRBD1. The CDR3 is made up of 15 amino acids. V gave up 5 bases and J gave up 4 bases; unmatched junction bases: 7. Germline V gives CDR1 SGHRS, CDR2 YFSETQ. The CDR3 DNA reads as TGCGCCAGCAGGCCGACAGGGGCGGATAATGAAAAACTGTTTTTT. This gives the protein CASRPTGADNEKLFF.

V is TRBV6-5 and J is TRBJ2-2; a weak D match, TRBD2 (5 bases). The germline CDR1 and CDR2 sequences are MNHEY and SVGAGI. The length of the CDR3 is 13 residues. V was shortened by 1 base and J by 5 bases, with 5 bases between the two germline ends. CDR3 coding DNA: TGTGCCAGCAGTTACTGGGAGACCGGGGAGCTGTTTTTT. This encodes CASSYWETGELFF.

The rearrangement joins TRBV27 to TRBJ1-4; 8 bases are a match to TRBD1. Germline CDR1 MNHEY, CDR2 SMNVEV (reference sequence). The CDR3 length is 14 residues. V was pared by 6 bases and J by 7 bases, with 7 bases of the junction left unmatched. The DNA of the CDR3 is TGTGCCAGCAGGCGGACAGGGTTGGTTGAAAAACTGTTTTTT. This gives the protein CASRRTGLVEKLFF. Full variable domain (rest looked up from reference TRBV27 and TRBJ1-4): EAQVTQNPRYLITVTGKKLTVTCSQNMNHEYMSWYRQDPGLGLRQIYYSMNVEVTDKGDVPEGYKVSRKEKRNFPLILESPSPNQTSLYFCASRRTGLVEKLFFGSGTQLSVL.

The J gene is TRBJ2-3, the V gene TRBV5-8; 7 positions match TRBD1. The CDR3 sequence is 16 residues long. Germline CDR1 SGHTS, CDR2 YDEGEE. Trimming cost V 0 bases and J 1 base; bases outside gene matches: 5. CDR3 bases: TGTGCCAGCAGCTTGGCCTCCGGGACAGGCACAGATACGCAGTATTTT. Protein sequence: CASSLASGTGTDTQYF.

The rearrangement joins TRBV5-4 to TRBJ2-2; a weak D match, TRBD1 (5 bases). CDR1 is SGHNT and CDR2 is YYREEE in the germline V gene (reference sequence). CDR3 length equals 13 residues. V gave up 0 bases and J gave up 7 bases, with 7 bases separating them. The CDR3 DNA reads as TGTGCCAGCAGCTTGGGACAGCTCGGGGAGCTGTTTTTT. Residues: CASSLGQLGELFF.

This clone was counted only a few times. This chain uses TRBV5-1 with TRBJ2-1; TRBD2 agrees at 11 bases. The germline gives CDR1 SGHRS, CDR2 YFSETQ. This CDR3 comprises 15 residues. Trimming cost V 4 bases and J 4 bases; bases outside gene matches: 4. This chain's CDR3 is CASSPGTSGYNEQFF. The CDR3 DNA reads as TGCGCCAGCAGCCCCGGGACTAGCGGTTACAATGAGCAGTTCTTC.

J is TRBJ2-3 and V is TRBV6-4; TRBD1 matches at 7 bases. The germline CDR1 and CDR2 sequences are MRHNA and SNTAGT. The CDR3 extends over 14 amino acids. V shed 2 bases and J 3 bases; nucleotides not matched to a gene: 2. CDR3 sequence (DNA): TGTGCCAGCAGTGACGCCAGGGGGACAGATACGCAGTATTTT. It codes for CASSDARGTDTQYF.

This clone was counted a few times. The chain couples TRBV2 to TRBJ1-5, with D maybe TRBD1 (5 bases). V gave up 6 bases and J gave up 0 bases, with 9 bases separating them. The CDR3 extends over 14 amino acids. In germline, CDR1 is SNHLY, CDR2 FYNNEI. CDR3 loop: CASSDSNSNQPQHF. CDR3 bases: TGTGCCAGCAGCGACAGTAATAGCAATCAGCCCCAGCATTTT.

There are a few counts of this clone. CDR3 DNA: TGTGCCAGCTCACTGGGACAGACCTCGAACACTGAAGCTTTCTTT. It yields the protein CASSLGQTSNTEAFF. V and J are TRBV18 and TRBJ1-1, with 7 bases matching TRBD1. Trimming cost V 4 bases and J 1 base; bases outside gene matches: 6. The CDR3 consists of 15 residues. Germline assignment: CDR1 KGHSH and CDR2 LQKENI.